The TCR beta chain under discussion was sequenced for a study of PD-L1 blockade in urothelial cancer. Study information: Patients with male sex and bladder-origin urothelial cancer accounted for about 85% of the roughly 29 enrolled.

The table came from immunoSEQ multiplex PCR; TCRdb's copy has only in-frame clones and leaves some out. The sample shows 45,000 to 60,000 clones, 82% of them seen only once. CDR3 length: 14 residues. Per germline, CDR1 MDHEN and CDR2 SYDVKM. The V and J ends lost 7 bases and 5 bases respectively, with 14 bases between them. Time point of the sample: pretreatment peripheral blood. Patients' cancers were locally advanced or metastatic urothelial carcinomas. The rearrangement joins TRBV28 to TRBJ1-4, with D possibly matching TRBD1 (5 bases). The material was PBMCs, obtained around atezolizumab (anti-PD-L1) treatment. This receptor was obtained from a man aged 50-60 years with urothelial cancer. CDR3 in amino acids: CASNGPGKNEKLFF. The CDR3 region has the DNA TGTGCCAGCAACGGGCCAGGGAAAAATGAAAAACTGTTTTTT.